This T cell receptor beta chain was identified in a study of OX40 agonist ivuxolimab in advanced cancers. About the full investigation: Ivuxolimab was an agonistic, fully human IgG2 monoclonal antibody directed against OX40 (CD134), a costimulatory receptor. Partial responses were achieved by three dose-escalation patients, of whom one had hepatocellular carcinoma and two had cutaneous melanoma. In the dose-escalation cohort, 70% to 85% of patients were male, and the mean age was about 55 years, with a range of 23 to 79. Intravenous ivuxolimab was administered to patients every 2 weeks at six dose levels: 0.01, 0.1, 0.3, 1.5, 3 and 10 mg/kg. Prior anti-PD-1, anti-PD-L1 or anti-CTLA-4 therapy was permitted, and checkpoint inhibitors had been received by 40% to 50% of dose-escalation patients. The paper covers the monotherapy dose-escalation part of the phase I ivuxolimab trial, which included N of about 56 patients. Among the approximately 50 dose-escalation patients, around 20 had hepatocellular carcinoma, approximately 15 melanoma, 9 renal cell carcinoma and 9 head and neck cancer. The purpose of peripheral TCRbeta sequencing was to test whether ivuxolimab changed TCR sequence diversity and led to clonal T-cell expansion.

General findings and caveats noted by the study authors: The antigen specificity of the clonally expanded peripheral T cells was not determined. On average, CD8+ T cells showed more expanded clones than CD4+ T cells after ivuxolimab. In the 0.1-3.0 mg/kg groups, partial responders had among the lowest normalized peripheral clonal expansion, particularly in CD8+ T cells. At doses of 0.1 to 3.0 mg/kg, clonal expansion of both CD4+ and CD8+ T cells in blood was seen between baseline and week 6. Low levels of normalized T-cell clonal expansion were also seen in some patients who did not respond.

Patients with a history of autoimmune disease or receiving systemic immunosuppression were excluded from the trial. Peripheral blood for TCR sequencing was drawn from every dose cohort at baseline, at cycle 4 day 1 and at cycle 7 day 1. The samples were taken from a phase I, first-in-human, multicenter, open-label dose-escalation trial of ivuxolimab. Adults with locally advanced or metastatic head and neck squamous cell, hepatocellular, melanoma or renal cell carcinoma were enrolled in the trial. CD4+ and CD8+ T cells were sorted separately from peripheral blood before TCR sequencing. For sequencing of the TCRbeta CDR3 region, genomic DNA was extracted from the sorted cells. TCRbeta CDR3 regions were sequenced using the immunoSEQ Assay. TCRdb mirrors the immuneACCESS table, restricted to in-frame sequences. Some clones are absent from its copies; in checked studies, under half trace to an unresolved V gene, and the reason for the others is unknown. Here the sample has 90,000 to 100,000 clones; 90% to 97% occur a single time. The top ten clonotypes cover around 2% of the sample.

Turning to this clone: Its antigen specificity is not known. Base-call qualities are not available, and no considerably larger clone is one nucleotide away.

There are 14 amino acids in the CDR3, from cysteine to phenylalanine inclusive. The kept DNA is CDR3 alone, 42 bases in frame from the first base. CDR1 SGHVS and CDR2 FQNEAQ are derived from the germline V gene. Relative to germline, V is 4 bases shorter and J is 7 bases shorter, with 14 bases between their ends. Sequenced here: CD4+ or CD8+ T cells sorted from blood, sampled in a trial of the OX40 agonist ivuxolimab. This clonotype was sampled from an adult with an advanced solid tumor such as melanoma, head and neck, liver or kidney cancer. This chain is built from TRBV7-8 and TRBJ2-1; tentative D gene TRBD2, with 7 bases matching. The encoded CDR3 is CASSSSGGGNEQFF. The DNA sequence is as follows: TGTGCCAGCAGCTCGTCGGGGGGCGGGAATGAGCAGTTCTTC.